The 19 T cell receptor beta chains below were found in one sample sequenced in a study of regulatory T cells in long-lasting Graves disease. The time point denotes: newly diagnosed GD, antithyroid drugs for less than 3 months. From RNA extracted from PBMCs, the TCR library was made. According to the study, TCR beta libraries were built with iRepertoire HTBI primers and CDR3-region Arm-PCR. Using its own MiXCR run on the multiplex PCR reads, TCRdb lists one record per CDR3 protein. The table includes about 450,000 distinct CDR3 sequences, about 14% detected once. This sample also belongs to another study, concerning T cells in Graves' hyperthyroidism and ophthalmopathy.

The sample was peripheral blood mononuclear cells (PBMCs), taken at new diagnosis, from a patient treated with antithyroid drugs. These receptors came from a woman in her 50s with Graves disease.

Many counts were recorded for this clonotype. This chain's CDR3 is CASSLEDRNTIYF. CDR3 nucleotide sequence: TGTGCCAGCAGCCTCGAAGACAGAAACACCATATATTTT. V gene TRBV3-1 combines with J gene TRBJ1-3, with D unclear. CDR1 LGHDT and CDR2 YNNKEL come from the germline V gene (reference sequence). Trimming pared 4 bases from V and 5 bases from J, leaving 9 bases between. CDR3 length equals 13 residues.

The chain has TRBV27 and TRBJ2-5; 8 bases are a match to TRBD1. Germline V lookup: CDR1 MNHEY, CDR2 SMNVEV (reference sequence). V shed 3 bases and J 0 bases; nucleotides not matched to a gene: 21. This CDR3 is built from 21 residues. The CDR3 loop reads CASSLPYHRGKLLKYQETQYF. In DNA, the CDR3 is TGTGCCAGCAGTTTGCCTTACCACAGGGGGAAACTCTTAAAGTACCAAGAGACCCAGTACTTC.

Notes on this clonotype: Since the CDR3 does not end with the conserved phenylalanine or tryptophan, this likely comes from a read error. This rearrangement joins TRBV5-1 to TRBJ2-1; 11 bases are a match to TRBD2. This CDR3 region has 17 residues. Germline CDR1 and CDR2: SGHRS and YFSETQ. Germline trimming cut 3 bases from V and 7 bases from J; bases unmatched to any gene: 12. CDR3: CASSWQPFSGRGNEQFL. The CDR3, as DNA: TGCGCCAGCAGCTGGCAACCTTTTAGCGGGAGGGGGAATGAGCAGTTCCTC.

The chain uses TRBV19 and TRBJ1-1, with D hard to call. CDR3 size: 17 residues. The germline CDR1 and CDR2 sequences are LNHDA and SQIVND (reference sequence). The V and J ends lost 0 bases and 0 bases respectively, with 14 bases between them. Written as DNA, the CDR3 is TGTGCCAGTAGTATAGATCCAAATCTGGCGATGAACACTGAAGCTTTCTTT. Amino acids: CASSIDPNLAMNTEAFF. The full variable domain, in which reference TRBV19 and TRBJ1-1 provide the parts outside the CDR3, is DGGITQSPKYLFRKEGQNVTLSCEQNLNHDAMYWYRQDPGQGLRLIYYSQIVNDFQKGDIAEGYSVSREKKESFPLTVTSAQKNPTAFYLCASSIDPNLAMNTEAFFGQGTRLTVV.

The chain recombines TRBV19 with TRBJ2-3; 9 bases are shared with TRBD2. The CDR3 sequence is 17 residues long. Germline lookup yields CDR1 LNHDA and CDR2 SQIVND (reference sequence). The trim removed 0 bases at V and 0 bases at J, leaving 4 bases unmatched. In DNA form, the CDR3 reads TGTGCCAGTAGTATAGAAGGACTAGCGCCTAGCACAGATACGCAGTATTTT. Protein sequence: CASSIEGLAPSTDTQYF.

In this sample, this clonotype turned up many times. The J gene is TRBJ2-1, the V gene TRBV5-1, with 7 positions matching TRBD2. With V trimmed by 0 bases and J by 7 bases, 4 bases remained unmatched. The CDR3 length is 14 residues. Germline lookup yields CDR1 SGHRS and CDR2 YFSETQ. The CDR3 DNA reads TGCGCCAGCAGCTTGGGATCTAGCGGAAATGAGCAGTTCTTC. Translation gives CASSLGSSGNEQFF.

Comments on this clonotype: This may come from a read error, since a much larger clone is one base off. Because the CDR3 is missing its conserved closing phenylalanine or tryptophan, this is likely a read error. The DNA is left out, because the CDR3 cannot be placed on it with certainty; the CDR3 is given as TCRdb lists it. The rearrangement joins TRBV11-2 to TRBJ2-3; the table's D call, TRBD2, has no DNA check behind it. The CDR3 has 15 amino acids, counting both end residues. Germline loops: CDR1 SGHAT, CDR2 FQNNGV. CDR3 sequence: CASSLEWEGTYEQYC.

The chain combines TRBV20-1 with TRBJ2-3; D may be TRBD1 (7 bases). Germline-derived CDR1 and CDR2 are DFQATT and SNEGSKA (reference sequence). Deletions cut 0 bases from V and 2 bases from J, with 21 bases between. This CDR3 contains 18 residues. Written as DNA, the CDR3 is TGCAGTGCTAGAGATCAGGGGGGAAGTAGCGGAAACACAGATACGCAGTATTTT. Amino acid sequence: CSARDQGGSSGNTDTQYF.

This clonotype was detected ten times or more. This chain connects TRBV28 to TRBJ1-1; D might be TRBD1 (5 bases). CDR1 and CDR2 (germline): MDHEN, SYDVKM. The V end was cut by 5 bases, the J end by 10 bases, with 20 bases between. The CDR3 length is 14 residues. CDR3 region: CASSTSWGTHGAFF. The CDR3 DNA is TGTGCCAGCAGTACGAGTTGGGGCACCCACGGAGCTTTCTTT.

The V call is TRBV3-1, the J call TRBJ2-7, with D unclear. The CDR3 has 16 amino acids. The germline V gene has CDR1 LGHDT and CDR2 YNNKEL (reference sequence). The V gene lost 0 bases and the J gene lost 3 bases, with 15 bases spanning the gap. This CDR3 is CASSQEGGEWFYEQYF. For the CDR3, the DNA is TGTGCCAGCAGCCAAGAAGGTGGGGAATGGTTCTACGAGCAGTACTTC.

At least ten counts were recorded for this clonotype. The V gene is TRBV20-1, the J gene TRBJ1-1; D gene ambiguous. CDR3 length: 15 residues. Germline V gene data show CDR1 as DFQATT and CDR2 as SNEGSKA (reference sequence). V was cut by 0 bases and J by 1 base, with 12 bases left in between. The CDR3, as DNA: TGCAGTGCTAGAGATCTTCGGGGAGGGAACACTGAAGCTTTCTTT. It codes for CSARDLRGGNTEAFF.

This clonotype was recorded many times. The chain uses TRBV11-2 and TRBJ2-1; 10 nucleotides match TRBD2. Losses at the gene ends were 4 bases for V and 5 bases for J; bases not matched to a gene: 8. This CDR3 has 16 amino acids. Germline lookup yields CDR1 SGHAT and CDR2 FQNNGV. CDR3 in amino acids: CASSSLAGASNNEQFF. In DNA form, the CDR3 reads TGTGCCAGCAGCTCTCTAGCGGGAGCTTCAAACAATGAGCAGTTCTTC.

V is TRBV20-1 and J is TRBJ1-6, with D tentatively TRBD1 (6 bases). The length of the CDR3 is 16 residues. V was cut by 0 bases and J by 2 bases, with 11 bases left in between. Germline values: CDR1 DFQATT, CDR2 SNEGSKA (reference sequence). Written as DNA, the CDR3 is TGCAGTGCTAGAGACCCAGACAGGACCTATAATTCACCCCTCCACTTT. Translation: CSARDPDRTYNSPLHF.

In its sample, this clonotype was seen many times. The V and J genes are TRBV10-3 and TRBJ2-5; D is perhaps TRBD1 (6 bases). The germline gives CDR1 ENHRY, CDR2 SYGVKD. There are 16 residues in the CDR3. The V gene lost 2 bases and the J gene lost 4 bases, with 17 bases spanning the gap. The CDR3 nucleotides read TGTGCCATCAGTGAGGGGGGACACTTGTGGGGAGAGACCCAGTACTTC. Protein sequence: CAISEGGHLWGETQYF.

V gene TRBV28 combines with J gene TRBJ2-3; 9 positions agree with TRBD2. This CDR3 spans 14 amino acids. The germline gives CDR1 MDHEN, CDR2 SYDVKM. Trimming cost V 5 bases and J 4 bases; bases outside gene matches: 4. CDR3 sequence: CASSQIAGADTQYF. The CDR3 DNA is TGTGCCAGCAGTCAAATAGCGGGAGCAGATACGCAGTATTTT.

This clonotype has just one count. A read error may explain this, as a much larger clone is one base away. The missing conserved phenylalanine or tryptophan at the end of this CDR3 makes a read error likely. CDR3 bases: TGTGCCAGCAGTGGAACAGCGATAACCTACGAGCAGTACTAC. Translated: CASSGTAITYEQYY. This chain links TRBV5-1 with TRBJ2-7, with D unresolved. The CDR3 length is 14 residues. Germline loops: CDR1 SGHRS, CDR2 YFSETQ.

This clonotype showed up many times. The chain recombines TRBV7-6 with TRBJ2-3, with 16 bases identical to TRBD2. Unmatched junction bases numbered 3, after V lost 5 bases and J lost 4 bases. Looked up from germline, CDR1 is SGHVS and CDR2 is FNYEAQ. CDR3 length: 16 amino acids. DNA for the CDR3: TGTGCCAGCAGCCCTGGGACTAGCGGGAGGGCAGATACGCAGTATTTT. Translation: CASSPGTSGRADTQYF.

The table lists this clonotype with many counts. The rearrangement links TRBV7-8 to TRBJ2-5; D ambiguous. CDR3 length equals 17 residues. From germline, CDR1 is SGHVS and CDR2 FQNEAQ. V lost 2 bases to trimming and J lost 3 bases, with 19 bases between them. The CDR3 region has the DNA TGTGCCAGCAGCTTATTTACCGAAACCCTCTCCAAAGAGACCCAGTACTTC. This sequence encodes CASSLFTETLSKETQYF.

The chain combines TRBV19 with TRBJ2-7; TRBD2 aligns across 9 bases. Trimming cost V 1 base and J 4 bases; bases outside gene matches: 5. Germline loops: CDR1 LNHDA, CDR2 SQIVND (reference sequence). CDR3 length: 15 residues. The CDR3 loop is CASSIVSGSAYEQYF. The CDR3 nucleotides read TGTGCCAGTAGTATAGTTAGCGGGAGTGCATACGAGCAGTACTTC.